These 22 T cell receptor beta chains were sequenced from one sample in a study of blood T cell repertoires in COVID-19. Generated by immunoSEQ multiplex PCR, the TCRdb table keeps only in-frame clones and is missing some. The table includes about 55,000 clones, around 70% detected once. Material for sequencing was peripheral blood. The source is a woman aged 70-85 years with acute or convalescent COVID-19.

This chain uses TRBV12-3 or TRBV12-4 with TRBJ1-1, with D unresolved. The CDR3 has 13 amino acids. V was shortened by 3 bases and J by 10 bases, with 15 bases between the two germline ends. CDR3 region: CASSLMGVAGAFF. CDR3 in DNA: TGTGCCAGCAGTTTGATGGGAGTGGCAGGAGCTTTCTTT.

This clone has more than one count but fewer than ten. The chain is built from TRBV3-1 (or the pseudogene TRBV3-2) and TRBJ2-5, with 8 bases that match TRBD1. The CDR3 loop spans 15 amino acids. V dropped 4 bases and J dropped 5; count of bases not matched to a gene: 9. CDR1 LGHDT and CDR2 YNNKEL come from the germline V gene (reference sequence). Here the CDR3 reads CASSLADRAWETQYF. Here the CDR3 DNA reads TGTGCCAGCAGCCTCGCGGACAGGGCCTGGGAGACCCAGTACTTC.

The gene calls are TRBV7-9 and TRBJ1-2; D gene unclear. The germline gives CDR1 SEHNR, CDR2 FQNEAQ (reference sequence). The V end was cut by 2 bases, the J end by 7 bases, with 14 bases between. This CDR3 spans 14 amino acids. The DNA of the CDR3 is TGTGCCAGCAGCTTAAGGTCGGGAGAGCGTGGCTACACCTTC. It is translated as CASSLRSGERGYTF.

This chain links TRBV7-9 with TRBJ2-1; 9 bases are a match to TRBD2. Germline CDR1 and CDR2: SEHNR and FQNEAQ (reference sequence). The CDR3 has 17 residues. V gave up 1 base and J gave up 5 bases; unmatched junction bases: 9. CDR3 sequence: CASSLGPFGGGDNEQFF. The CDR3 bases are TGTGCCAGCAGCTTAGGCCCGTTTGGCGGGGGGGACAATGAGCAGTTCTTC.

The chain has TRBV7-9 and TRBJ1-1; D perhaps matches TRBD1 (6 bases). The CDR3 runs 12 residues. Between the trimmed V and J ends, which lost 7 bases and 8 bases, there was a span of 14 bases. Germline-derived CDR1 and CDR2 are SEHNR and FQNEAQ (reference sequence). Here the CDR3 DNA reads TGTGCCAGCACCCGGGGGGGACACGAAGCTTTCTTT. This translates into CASTRGGHEAFF.

The DNA of the CDR3 is TGTGCCACCAGTGACCCCGGGACAGGGACGGAAGAGACCCAGTACTTC. Translating it yields CATSDPGTGTEETQYF. The chain joins TRBV24-1 to TRBJ2-5; 9 positions agree with TRBD1. The germline gives CDR1 KGHDR, CDR2 SFDVKD. The CDR3 contains 16 residues. With V trimmed by 4 bases and J by 3 bases, 8 bases remained unmatched.

The chain combines TRBV29-1 with TRBJ1-1; D is possibly TRBD1 (5 bases). Germline V CDR1 and CDR2: SQVTM, ANQGSEA. V lost 7 bases, J lost 5 bases, and 11 bases lay in between. This CDR3 is 11 amino acids long. The CDR3 region has the DNA TGCAGCGGGACCCGACAGACTGAAGCTTTCTTT. It specifies CSGTRQTEAFF. Filled out from reference TRBV29-1 and TRBJ1-1, the complete variable domain reads SAVISQKPSRDICQRGTSLTIQCQVDSQVTMMFWYRQQPGQSLTLIATANQGSEATYESGFVIDKFPISRPNLTFSTLTVSNMSPEDSSIYLCSGTRQTEAFFGQGTRLTVV.

Only a few counts were recorded for this clone. This rearrangement joins TRBV14 to TRBJ2-4, with 9 bases lining up with TRBD1. V trimming: 3 bases; J trimming: 2 bases; junction bases outside the gene matches: 5. CDR1 and CDR2 from the germline V gene are SGHDN and FVKESK. The CDR3 extends over 16 amino acids. This CDR3 is CASSQLTGGTKNIQYF. In DNA, the CDR3 is TGTGCCAGCAGCCAGCTGACAGGGGGAACCAAAAACATTCAGTACTTC.

The J gene is TRBJ2-2, the V gene TRBV6-1; 7 nucleotides line up with TRBD1. V lost 4 bases and J lost 1; bases outside the gene matches: 9. The germline CDR1 and CDR2 sequences are MNHNS and SASEGT. This CDR3 has 17 residues. CDR3 protein: CASSAFRQGVNTGELFF. Here the CDR3 DNA reads TGTGCCAGCAGTGCCTTTAGACAGGGCGTGAACACCGGGGAGCTGTTTTTT.

The V and J genes are TRBV30 and TRBJ1-1; no definite D call. The CDR3 extends over 12 amino acids. Trimming removed 0 bases from V and 11 bases from J, with 13 bases in between. Germline V gene sequence: CDR1 GTSNPN, CDR2 SVGIG (reference sequence). Here the CDR3 reads CAWSVRGGLAFF. The CDR3 nucleotides are TGTGCCTGGAGTGTACGGGGAGGGTTGGCTTTCTTT.

This chain links TRBV5-6 with TRBJ1-1; no clear D. The germline gives CDR1 SGHDT, CDR2 YYEEEE. V lost 4 bases, J lost 5 bases, and 21 bases lay in between. The CDR3 is 16 residues long. The CDR3 loop reads CASSLPGMGRETEAFF. The CDR3, as DNA: TGTGCCAGCAGCCTACCGGGGATGGGGAGAGAAACTGAAGCTTTCTTT. Full variable domain (missing parts from reference TRBV5-6 and TRBJ1-1): DAGVTQSPTHLIKTRGQQVTLRCSPKSGHDTVSWYQQALGQGPQFIFQYYEEEERQRGNFPDRFSGHQFPNYSSELNVNALLLGDSALYLCASSLPGMGRETEAFFGQGTRLTVV.

The V and J genes are TRBV5-5 and TRBJ2-7; TRBD1 matches 10 bases. The germline gives CDR1 SGHKS, CDR2 YYEKEE (reference sequence). The CDR3 is 13 residues long. The junction had 1 base not matched to a gene; V was cut back by 1 base and J by 6 bases. The CDR3 reads CASSLWDRGEQYF. The CDR3 DNA follows: TGTGCCAGCAGCTTGTGGGACAGGGGCGAGCAGTACTTC.

In regard to this clone: Other DNA sequences from this sample encode an identical CDR3 as well. This sequence joins TRBV5-1 and TRBJ1-1; D possibly corresponds to TRBD1 (6 bases). This CDR3 region has 15 residues. V lost 0 bases and J 2 bases, leaving 11 bases between the germline ends. Germline lookup yields CDR1 SGHRS and CDR2 YFSETQ. Here the CDR3 reads CASSLEPGANTEAFF. In DNA form, the CDR3 reads TGCGCCAGCAGCTTGGAGCCAGGGGCCAACACTGAAGCTTTCTTT. The entire variable domain, with the rest obtained from reference TRBV5-1 and TRBJ1-1, is as follows: KAGVTQTPRYLIKTRGQQVTLSCSPISGHRSVSWYQQTPGQGLQFLFEYFSETQRNKGNFPGRFSGRQFSNSRSEMNVSTLELGDSALYLCASSLEPGANTEAFFGQGTRLTVV.

This clone occurred a few times. V is TRBV5-1 and J is TRBJ1-1; no clear D gene. Per the germline V gene, CDR1 is SGHRS and CDR2 is YFSETQ. The V gene lost 2 bases and the J gene lost 4 bases, with 12 bases spanning the gap. The CDR3 extends over 14 amino acids. CDR3 amino acids: CASSLWGEGTEAFF. The CDR3 region has the DNA TGCGCCAGCAGCTTATGGGGAGAGGGCACTGAAGCTTTCTTT.

This clone was counted a few times. The same CDR3 arises from other DNA sequences in this sample as well. The V and J genes are TRBV5-1 and TRBJ1-2; D uncertain. CDR3 size: 14 residues. Trimming left V 0 bases short and J 4 bases short, with 10 bases between. Germline CDR1 SGHRS, CDR2 YFSETQ. The CDR3 here is CASSLGEGSYGYTF. For the CDR3, the DNA is TGCGCCAGCAGCTTGGGAGAGGGATCCTATGGCTACACCTTC.

The chain couples TRBV7-6 to TRBJ1-1; D is unclear. The CDR3 contains 15 residues. Trimming pared 1 base from V and 1 base from J, leaving 10 bases between. In germline, CDR1 is SGHVS, CDR2 FNYEAQ. CDR3 bases: TGTGCCAGCAGCTTAGATGGCAGACAGAACACTGAAGCTTTCTTT. It encodes CASSLDGRQNTEAFF.

This chain connects TRBV9 to TRBJ2-1; 9 bases line up with TRBD2. Germline V CDR1 and CDR2: SGDLS, YYNGEE. After removal of 0 bases from V and 10 bases from J, the junction contained 8 bases not matched to a gene. The CDR3 loop spans 15 amino acids. CDR3 region: CASSVGVAGALEQFF. CDR3 DNA: TGTGCCAGCAGCGTAGGGGTAGCGGGGGCCCTGGAGCAGTTCTTC.

J is TRBJ1-1 and V is TRBV7-8; 7 bases line up with TRBD1. CDR1 and CDR2 (germline): SGHVS, FQNEAQ. The CDR3 contains 12 residues. V shed 3 bases, J shed 13 bases, and the junction held 8 bases outside the gene matches. The CDR3 loop is CASSFLGGEVFF. The CDR3, as DNA: TGTGCCAGCAGCTTCCTAGGGGGCGAGGTTTTCTTT.

The V gene is TRBV27, the J gene TRBJ1-2; D gene unclear. From germline, CDR1 is MNHEY and CDR2 SMNVEV (reference sequence). V was trimmed by 0 bases and J by 2 bases, leaving 4 bases between them. There are 13 residues in the CDR3. CDR3 residues: CASSLSRNYGYTF. The CDR3 nucleotides are TGTGCCAGCAGTTTATCACGGAACTATGGCTACACCTTC.

The chain links TRBV5-4 to TRBJ1-2; D call uncertain. Trimming shortened V by 4 bases and J by 2 bases, and 9 bases separated the two germline ends. The CDR3 runs to 13 residues. From germline, CDR1 is SGHNT and CDR2 YYREEE (reference sequence). In DNA, the CDR3 is TGTGCCAGCAGCATGGACGGGAACTATGGCTACACCTTC. It encodes CASSMDGNYGYTF.

The CDR3 region is CASSLSLAGGLDTQYF. In DNA, the CDR3 is TGTGCCAGCAGCTTAAGCCTAGCGGGGGGGCTCGATACGCAGTATTTT. V usage is TRBV11-1 and J usage is TRBJ2-3; 12 bases are shared with TRBD2. V shed 2 bases and J 6 bases; nucleotides not matched to a gene: 6. The CDR3 is made up of 16 amino acids. In germline, CDR1 is SGHAT, CDR2 FQDESV (reference sequence).

J is TRBJ1-6 and V is TRBV27; possibly TRBD1 for D (6 bases). Germline lookup yields CDR1 MNHEY and CDR2 SMNVEV (reference sequence). The CDR3 consists of 14 residues. Trimming stripped 2 bases from V and 15 bases from J, with 17 bases between. DNA of the CDR3: TGTGCCAGCAGTTTAGCACAGGGTATAGGGAACCTCCACTTT. It encodes CASSLAQGIGNLHF.